Presented here are 9 T cell receptor beta chains from one specimen sequenced in a study of brain T cells in children with intractable seizures. The method was immunoSEQ multiplex PCR; TCRdb's version includes in-frame clones alone and lacks a portion of them. The sample includes hundreds of thousands of clones, about 94% of them seen just once. Time point defined: blood from clinic visit 5 months post-surgery; TSC patient then seizure free. This specimen was peripheral blood, taken roughly 5 months after surgery. The origin of the receptors is a boy younger than two with tuberous sclerosis and intractable seizures.

This clone was recorded once. The chain links TRBV30 to TRBJ1-1; 7 positions match TRBD1. The CDR3 sequence is 16 residues long. The ends lost 4 bases at V and 7 bases at J; junction bases unmatched: 18. From germline, CDR1 is GTSNPN and CDR2 SVGIG (reference sequence). CDR3 nucleotides: TGTGCCTGGACCGTACCTAAGAGAGGGGGCGGGGGTGAAGCTTTCTTT. This sequence encodes CAWTVPKRGGGGEAFF.

This rearrangement joins TRBV5-5 to TRBJ2-7; maybe TRBD2 (5 bases). Germline V lookup: CDR1 SGHKS, CDR2 YYEKEE (reference sequence). The CDR3 extends over 20 amino acids. V lost 0 bases, J lost 0 bases, and 25 bases lay in between. CDR3 sequence reads: CASSLGMAGSGMDLSYEQYF. CDR3 DNA sequence: TGTGCCAGCAGCTTGGGCATGGCCGGGTCGGGAATGGATCTCTCCTACGAGCAGTACTTC.

The chain recombines TRBV5-1 with TRBJ2-2; a weak D match, TRBD1 (7 bases). Germline CDR1 SGHRS, CDR2 YFSETQ. CDR3 length equals 17 residues. V shed 1 base and J shed 6 bases, with 19 bases lying between them. This CDR3 reads CASSLIQGRIIAGELFF. Here the CDR3 DNA reads TGCGCCAGCAGCTTGATACAGGGGAGGATTATTGCCGGGGAGCTGTTTTTT.

The genes are TRBV30 and TRBJ1-1, with D maybe TRBD1 (5 bases). Trimming stripped 4 bases from V and 6 bases from J, with 9 bases between. The V gene's germline CDR1 is GTSNPN and CDR2 SVGIG (reference sequence). This CDR3 comprises 11 residues. The CDR3 DNA reads as TGTGCCTGGACAGGGCCAGCTGAAGCTTTCTTT. It codes for CAWTGPAEAFF.

In its sample, this clone was seen once. The rearrangement uses TRBV13 and TRBJ1-3, with 8 nucleotides matching TRBD1. The CDR3 runs to 14 residues. V lost 4 bases and J lost 4; bases outside the gene matches: 3. Germline V gene lookup returns CDR1 PRHDT and CDR2 FYEKMQ (reference sequence). The CDR3 region has the DNA TGTGCCAGCAGCTCCGGACAGGGAGGAAACACCATATATTTT. Protein: CASSSGQGGNTIYF.

This clone was seen only once. The J gene is TRBJ2-5, the V gene TRBV29-1; 13 bases map to TRBD2. Germline CDR1 and CDR2: SQVTM and ANQGSEA. This CDR3 is 14 amino acids long. The junction had 4 bases not matched to a gene; V was cut back by 6 bases and J by 3 bases. The CDR3 is CSVFGTSGKETQYF. In DNA form, the CDR3 reads TGCAGCGTCTTCGGGACTAGCGGGAAAGAGACCCAGTACTTC. The variable domain in full, completed from reference TRBV29-1 and TRBJ2-5, reads SAVISQKPSRDICQRGTSLTIQCQVDSQVTMMFWYRQQPGQSLTLIATANQGSEATYESGFVIDKFPISRPNLTFSTLTVSNMSPEDSSIYLCSVFGTSGKETQYFGPGTRLLVL.

The rearrangement joins TRBV11-2 to TRBJ2-7, with D perhaps TRBD2 (5 bases). The CDR3 runs 18 residues. Between the trimmed V and J ends, which lost 0 bases and 2 bases, there was a span of 20 bases. Germline V lookup: CDR1 SGHAT, CDR2 FQNNGV. CDR3 in DNA: TGTGCCAGCAGCTTAGACGGGGTTTGGACGGCCCGGACCTACGAGCAGTACTTC. This codes for CASSLDGVWTARTYEQYF.

The chain uses TRBV30 and TRBJ1-1, with 8 bases identical to TRBD1. This CDR3 region has 12 residues. V gave up 2 bases and J gave up 11 bases; unmatched junction bases: 7. From germline, CDR1 is GTSNPN and CDR2 SVGIG (reference sequence). For the CDR3, the DNA is TGTGCCTGGAGTTTGACAGGGGAATGGGCTTTCTTT. It encodes CAWSLTGEWAFF.

As for this clone: An end of the junction differs from the germline gene, which may be a read error. J is TRBJ2-5 and V is TRBV7-7; D possibly uses TRBD1 or TRBD2 (7 bases each). The CDR3 extends over 15 amino acids. Germline V lookup: CDR1 SSHAT, CDR2 FNYEAQ (reference sequence). CDR3 residues: CASSLHRGGEETQYF. Written as DNA, the CDR3 is TGTGCTAGCAGCTTACACAGGGGAGGGGAAGAGACCCAGTACTTC.